One sample yielded the 18 T cell receptor beta chains listed below, sequenced in a study of CD8 T cells in ankylosing spondylitis. TCRdb reprocessed the 5' RACE reads with MiXCR, giving one entry per CDR3 protein. The sample consists of around 150,000 distinct CDR3 sequences, about 6.7% of them appearing once. Sequencing was performed on blood, either unsorted or a sorted T cell fraction (not recorded which). All receptors come from a female donor with ankylosing spondylitis or in good health (not recorded which).

This clonotype was counted only a few times. The genes are TRBV6-2 or TRBV6-3 and TRBJ2-7; D gene ambiguous. This CDR3 is built from 18 residues. The ends were cut back, 2 bases at V and 3 bases at J, with 23 bases in the middle. The germline V gene has CDR1 MNHEY and CDR2 SVGEGT. In DNA form, the CDR3 reads TGTGCCAGCAGTTACACCTTCGGACGGCAGGCGACCGACTACGAGCAGTACTTC. It encodes CASSYTFGRQATDYEQYF.

This clonotype was detected many times. The V call is TRBV19, the J call TRBJ1-4; tentatively, D is TRBD1 (5 bases). There are 13 residues in the CDR3. Trimming left V 2 bases short and J 4 bases short, with 5 bases between. The germline gives CDR1 LNHDA, CDR2 SQIVND (reference sequence). The CDR3 reads CASSIQGNEKLFF. The CDR3 DNA reads TGTGCCAGTAGTATACAGGGTAATGAAAAACTGTTTTTT.

This clonotype has at least ten counts. This chain connects TRBV14 to TRBJ1-2; maybe TRBD1 (6 bases). Trimming pared 1 base from V and 4 bases from J, leaving 13 bases between. This CDR3 has 15 residues. Germline V gene sequence: CDR1 SGHDN, CDR2 FVKESK. The CDR3 nucleotides are TGTGCCAGCAGCCAAGTGTCCGGGGGCTCCTATGGCTACACCTTC. Protein sequence: CASSQVSGGSYGYTF.

This clonotype was detected ten times or more. The V gene is TRBV10-3, the J gene TRBJ2-7, with D perhaps assigned TRBD1 or TRBD2 (6 bases each). This CDR3 has 14 amino acids. The germline V gene encodes CDR1 ENHRY and CDR2 SYGVKD. Trimming left V 4 bases short and J 7 bases short, with 17 bases between. The CDR3 loop is CAISGGAVPWEQYF. Written as DNA, the CDR3 is TGTGCCATCAGTGGGGGGGCAGTGCCTTGGGAGCAGTACTTC.

At least ten counts were recorded for this clonotype. The V gene is TRBV9, the J gene TRBJ2-3, with D possibly matching TRBD2 (5 bases). CDR1 and CDR2 (germline): SGDLS, YYNGEE. V was clipped by 0 bases and J by 3 bases, with 11 bases between them. The CDR3 loop spans 15 amino acids. The CDR3 reads CASSVVARRTDTQYF. CDR3 nucleotide sequence: TGTGCCAGCAGCGTAGTAGCCAGGAGGACAGATACGCAGTATTTT.

This clonotype was found many times. V and J are TRBV20-1 and TRBJ2-1; the match to TRBD2 covers 10 bases. The CDR3 sequence is 15 residues long. Germline-derived CDR1 and CDR2 are DFQATT and SNEGSKA (reference sequence). V lost 7 bases, J lost 2 bases, and 8 bases stayed unmatched. The CDR3 is CSVASGGPTYNEQFF. The DNA of the CDR3 is TGCAGTGTTGCTAGCGGGGGCCCAACCTACAATGAGCAGTTCTTC.

This clonotype was detected ten times or more. This chain links TRBV20-1 with TRBJ1-2; 7 nucleotides align to TRBD1. V shed 3 bases, J shed 1 base, and the junction held 5 bases outside the gene matches. Germline-derived CDR1 and CDR2 are DFQATT and SNEGSKA (reference sequence). The CDR3 totals 14 residues. This chain's CDR3 is CSASGRGVNYGYTF. The DNA of the CDR3 is TGCAGTGCTAGCGGCAGGGGGGTTAACTATGGCTACACCTTC.

This clonotype was picked up many times. The chain employs TRBV11-2 and TRBJ1-1; possible D gene TRBD1, 5 bases. Trimming took off 5 bases at V and 11 bases at J, with 15 bases between the two ends. This CDR3 has 12 residues. The germline V gene encodes CDR1 SGHAT and CDR2 FQNNGV. Written as DNA, the CDR3 is TGTGCCAGCAGCAATCCGGGACTGCTGGCTTTCTTT. This gives the protein CASSNPGLLAFF.

The table lists this clonotype with a few counts. J is TRBJ1-2 and V is TRBV18; no firm D call. This CDR3 is built from 14 residues. V lost 5 bases, J lost 0 bases, and 10 bases lay in between. Germline values: CDR1 KGHSH, CDR2 LQKENI. The CDR3 region is CASSYGSTNYGYTF. DNA for the CDR3: TGTGCCAGCTCATACGGCTCGACTAACTATGGCTACACCTTC.

The sample holds many counts of this clonotype. The V call is TRBV20-1, the J call TRBJ2-3; TRBD1 matches at 11 bases. The CDR3 spans 14 residues. Germline-derived CDR1 and CDR2 are DFQATT and SNEGSKA (reference sequence). V lost 5 bases, J lost 5 bases, and 6 bases stayed unmatched. The CDR3: CSAADRGREDTQYF. CDR3 nucleotide sequence: TGCAGTGCTGCGGACAGGGGGCGCGAAGATACGCAGTATTTT.

This clonotype appeared many times. The V gene is TRBV29-1, the J gene TRBJ1-1; unclear D gene. The CDR3 is 12 residues long. Germline V CDR1 and CDR2: SQVTM, ANQGSEA. The V end was cut by 4 bases, the J end by 2 bases, with 8 bases between. For the CDR3, the DNA is TGCAGCGTTGGGCAGAAAAACACTGAAGCTTTCTTT. Translating it yields CSVGQKNTEAFF.

This clonotype was found many times. V and J are TRBV12-3 or TRBV12-4 and TRBJ2-3; TRBD2 agrees at 7 bases. The junction had 13 bases not matched to a gene; V was cut back by 7 bases and J by 6 bases. The CDR3 is made up of 15 amino acids. CDR3 DNA sequence: TGTGCCAGCAAGGAGAGCGGGGCGCTGGGGGATACGCAGTATTTT. Amino acids: CASKESGALGDTQYF.

This clonotype has at least ten counts. V is TRBV3-1 and J is TRBJ1-2; D may be TRBD1 (6 bases). Trimming shortened V by 0 bases and J by 5 bases, and 13 bases separated the two germline ends. Per germline, CDR1 LGHDT and CDR2 YNNKEL (reference sequence). This CDR3 is built from 15 residues. CDR3 DNA: TGTGCCAGCAGCCAAGAGGGGGGGGGCCGGTATGGCTACACCTTC. Its protein is CASSQEGGGRYGYTF. The full variable domain, with the rest looked up from reference TRBV3-1 and TRBJ1-2, is DTAVSQTPKYLVTQMGNDKSIKCEQNLGHDTMYWYKQDSKKFLKIMFSYNNKELIINETVPNRFSPKSPDKAHLNLHINSLELGDSAVYFCASSQEGGGRYGYTFGSGTRLTVV.

Regarding this clonotype: It may be a read error: a sequence one base away is much more abundant. This rearrangement joins TRBV20-1 to TRBJ2-1; D could derive from TRBD1 or TRBD2 (6 bases each). CDR1 is DFQATT and CDR2 is SNEGSKA in the germline V gene (reference sequence). The CDR3 has 11 amino acids. The V end lost 6 bases, the J end lost 6 bases, and 9 bases lay between the germline ends. The CDR3 coding sequence is TGCAGTGCCAGGGGAGGCAATGAGCAGTTCTTC. Protein sequence: CSARGGNEQFF.

This clonotype has at least ten counts. The chain is built from TRBV5-1 and TRBJ2-3, with TRBD2 as a possible D gene (7 bases). In germline, CDR1 is SGHRS, CDR2 YFSETQ. This CDR3 is built from 15 residues. The V and J ends lost 0 bases and 5 bases respectively, with 13 bases between them. CDR3 bases: TGCGCCAGCAGCTTGGAGGGGGGGCCGGGAGATACGCAGTATTTT. Its protein is CASSLEGGPGDTQYF.

The sample holds many counts of this clonotype. The chain is built from TRBV30 and TRBJ2-7, with D perhaps matching TRBD1 (6 bases). V was shortened by 1 base and J by 3 bases, with 10 bases between the two germline ends. The CDR3 is made up of 13 amino acids. The germline V gene encodes CDR1 GTSNPN and CDR2 SVGIG (reference sequence). The CDR3 nucleotides are TGTGCCTGGAGTGGACAGGCGGGCTACGAGCAGTACTTC. This translates into CAWSGQAGYEQYF.

This clonotype was counted many times. V and J are TRBV5-8 and TRBJ2-7; 10 bases match TRBD2. The CDR3 length is 12 residues. Trimming removed 4 bases from V and 6 bases from J; junction bases left unmatched: 1. Per the germline V gene, CDR1 is SGHTS and CDR2 is YDEGEE. This chain's CDR3 is CASSRTSGEQYF. The CDR3 DNA reads as TGTGCCAGCAGCCGGACTAGCGGCGAGCAGTACTTC.

This clonotype occurred a few times. The chain is built from TRBV27 and TRBJ2-1; the D gene is possibly TRBD1 (6 bases). With 5 bases removed from V and 5 bases from J, the gap between germline ends came to 22 bases. This CDR3 contains 17 residues. In germline, CDR1 is MNHEY, CDR2 SMNVEV (reference sequence). CDR3 residues: CASSPQWDTFKHNEQFF. In DNA, the CDR3 is TGTGCCAGCAGTCCACAATGGGACACCTTCAAGCACAATGAGCAGTTCTTC.